A selection of T cell receptor beta chains follows, all from one sample in a study of blood T cells in healthy people across ages. TCRdb recomputed calls from the 5' RACE reads with MiXCR, one row per CDR3 protein. The table includes fewer than 750,000 distinct CDR3 sequences, 40% to 65% detected once. Material: blood. These TCRs come from a woman aged 80 or over in good health. Both conserved end residues are trimmed from each CDR3. Fields, in order: J gene, V gene, CDR3 protein.

TRBJ2-3	TRBV20-1	SAERGALTDTQY
TRBJ1-2	TRBV4-2	ASSQDLGTGISYGYT
TRBJ2-1	TRBV5-1	ASMGGFSYNEQF
TRBJ1-1	TRBV12-3/TRBV12-4	ASSLGPGTEAF
TRBJ2-3	TRBV9	ASSVDPRGRSTDTQY
TRBJ2-2	TRBV12-3/TRBV12-4	ASSLGPYTGELF
TRBJ2-3	TRBV4-1	ASSQDLAQRGGPDTQY
TRBJ1-2	TRBV5-1	ASTLSPGDGGYT
TRBJ1-1	TRBV15	ATSPRQGMNTEAF
TRBJ2-4	TRBV6-6	ASGTSASGGNIQY
TRBJ2-1	TRBV7-2	ASAQRLAGRVEQF
TRBJ1-2	TRBV27	ASSRGANYGYT
TRBJ2-5	TRBV12-3/TRBV12-4	ASKMYGETETQY
TRBJ1-6	TRBV7-2	ASSPEPGQGLGFGSPLH
TRBJ2-1	TRBV7-9	ASSLLRAGNEQF
TRBJ1-2	TRBV27	ASSFGGGTYGYT
TRBJ2-2	TRBV7-6	ASSLVGSGRNTGELF
TRBJ2-1	TRBV20-1	SARDSGRFNEQF
TRBJ2-7	TRBV13	ASSYGRTSGPYEQY
TRBJ2-7	TRBV2	ASSRGRLAVYEQY
TRBJ2-7	TRBV5-1	ASSAVPVGEQY
TRBJ2-1	TRBV11-1	ASSLGRAILNEQF
TRBJ1-2	TRBV4-2	ASSPSWDRSNYGYT
TRBJ2-3	TRBV20-1	SAALSLAGVGLGTQY
TRBJ2-1	TRBV20-1	SASVWTKNEQF
TRBJ2-4	TRBV6-2/TRBV6-3	ASSYSGKREGSKAKNIQY
TRBJ2-1	TRBV18	ASPPEGGLAGNNEQF
TRBJ2-3	TRBV24-1	ATSDPRTGRDTQY
TRBJ2-6	TRBV7-8	ASSTSSGANVLT
TRBJ2-3	TRBV7-9	ASSNRGPDTQY
TRBJ1-2	TRBV27	ASSSGQFLHGPRYT
TRBJ1-6	TRBV5-1	ASSLVGPHNSPLH
TRBJ2-3	TRBV5-1	ASKLADTQY
TRBJ1-1	TRBV20-1	SAREAVRNTEAF
TRBJ2-5	TRBV29-1	SVEPPEETQY
TRBJ2-3	TRBV27	ASTLERGSTDTQY
TRBJ1-1	TRBV18	ACSTQGRGVNTEAF
TRBJ2-2	TRBV24-1	ATSDYSRVGELF
TRBJ2-7	TRBV6-5	ASSYSLGLAGHTSHREQY
TRBJ2-3	TRBV6-4	ASSIGQGFTDTQY
TRBJ1-2	TRBV4-1	ASSQVGPPRGKGYT
TRBJ1-2	TRBV5-1	ASSLGVGQSYGYT
TRBJ1-6	TRBV5-1	ASSHPTLLH
TRBJ2-5	TRBV7-2	ASSYRTEETQY
NA	TRBV28	ASRDRGQNIQY
TRBJ2-7	TRBV12-3/TRBV12-4	ASSLSLASYEQY
TRBJ2-5	TRBV29-1	SVQPISIDEQY
NA	TRBV20-1	SARGAGGQYNEQY
TRBJ2-3	TRBV5-1	ASSTAGTSGTDTQY
TRBJ2-3	TRBV6-2/TRBV6-3	ASSSGAQY
TRBJ1-5	TRBV2	ASSGTGSEQPQH
TRBJ1-2	TRBV2	ASRPRENFYGYT
TRBJ1-5	TRBV12-3/TRBV12-4	ASSSSGFGQPQH
NA	TRBV5-1	ASSLEIQGAGETQY
TRBJ2-7	TRBV4-2	ASSQGPRGTYEQY